The 23 T cell receptor beta chains given below trace back to one sample, sequenced in a study of shared clonotypes between healthy human individuals. The assay was immunoSEQ multiplex PCR, and TCRdb's table has in-frame clones only and misses some. The sample has about 1 million clones, around four fifths seen once. Sequencing input: memory CD4+ T cells sorted from blood. Documented subset: CD45RA-negative fraction. The receptor source for this set is a man aged 18 to 30 in good health.

This chain connects TRBV5-1 to TRBJ1-3; D not certain. Germline CDR1 is SGHRS and CDR2 is YFSETQ. The V and J ends lost 4 bases and 2 bases respectively, with 10 bases between them. The CDR3 length is 14 residues. In DNA, the CDR3 is TGCGCCAGCAGCCCCAAGGACCCTGGAAACACCATATATTTT. Encoded protein: CASSPKDPGNTIYF.

In its sample, this clone was seen many times. The chain combines TRBV2 with TRBJ2-3; 7 nucleotides agree with TRBD2. Germline CDR1 SNHLY, CDR2 FYNNEI. The CDR3 sequence is 14 residues long. V gave up 8 bases and J gave up 7 bases; unmatched junction bases: 12. CDR3 DNA sequence: TGTGCCAGCCGCGCAGTTATCGGGGGGAATACGCAGTATTTT. This translates into CASRAVIGGNTQYF.

This clone was observed a single time. This chain joins TRBV10-3 and TRBJ2-3, with a tentative D call TRBD2 (7 bases). Germline V CDR1 and CDR2: ENHRY, SYGVKD. The CDR3 is made up of 16 amino acids. Trimming pared 2 bases from V and 4 bases from J, leaving 16 bases between. CDR3 nucleotide sequence: TGTGCCATCAGTGAGCGGAAGGGGGGGCCCGCAGATACGCAGTATTTT. Translating gives CAISERKGGPADTQYF.

The chain carries TRBV29-1 and TRBJ2-5, with D perhaps TRBD2 (5 bases). V shed 0 bases and J shed 5 bases, with 7 bases lying between them. Germline values: CDR1 SQVTM, CDR2 ANQGSEA. This CDR3 has 12 amino acids. CDR3 nucleotides: TGCAGCGTTGAAGAGAGAGGGGAGACCCAGTACTTC. Amino acids: CSVEERGETQYF.

Points on this clone: This same CDR3 is encoded by further DNA sequences in the sample. V usage is TRBV29-1 and J usage is TRBJ2-5; possibly TRBD1 for D (7 bases). The germline V and J ends were trimmed by 6 bases and 2 bases, with 13 bases remaining between them. Germline values: CDR1 SQVTM, CDR2 ANQGSEA. This CDR3 has 13 amino acids. CDR3 bases: TGCAGCGTGGCGGGGACAGCACAAGAGACCCAGTACTTC. Translated, it gives CSVAGTAQETQYF. Combining the CDR3 with reference TRBV29-1 and TRBJ2-5 gives the whole variable domain SAVISQKPSRDICQRGTSLTIQCQVDSQVTMMFWYRQQPGQSLTLIATANQGSEATYESGFVIDKFPISRPNLTFSTLTVSNMSPEDSSIYLCSVAGTAQETQYFGPGTRLLVL.

The chain links TRBV18 to TRBJ2-6; D is ambiguous. V lost 0 bases to trimming and J lost 4 bases, with 7 bases between them. This CDR3 has 15 residues. Germline CDR1 KGHSH, CDR2 LQKENI. The CDR3 here is CASSPPERGANVLTF. Here the CDR3 DNA reads TGTGCCAGCTCACCACCGGAGAGGGGGGCCAACGTCCTGACTTTC.

The CDR3 here is CASSLSAGSGANVLTF. The CDR3 DNA reads TGTGCCAGCAGCTTAAGTGCGGGATCTGGGGCCAACGTCCTGACTTTC. The chain recombines TRBV7-3 with TRBJ2-6; possibly TRBD2 for D (6 bases). CDR1 and CDR2 (germline): SGHTA, FQGTGA. The V gene lost 1 base and the J gene lost 1 base, with 8 bases spanning the gap. CDR3 length: 16 amino acids.

This sequence joins TRBV6-1 and TRBJ1-5; TRBD1 agrees at 8 bases. CDR1 is MNHNS and CDR2 is SASEGT in the germline V gene. V dropped 5 bases and J dropped 2; count of bases not matched to a gene: 5. This CDR3 has 15 amino acids. As DNA, the CDR3 is TGTGCCAGCAGTCAGACAGGGGTGGGCAATCAGCCCCAGCATTTT. The encoded protein is CASSQTGVGNQPQHF.

This clone was found once. The genes are TRBV18 and TRBJ2-1; 7 nucleotides agree with TRBD1. The CDR3 spans 13 residues. V gave up 8 bases and J gave up 4 bases; unmatched junction bases: 5. The germline gives CDR1 KGHSH, CDR2 LQKENI. DNA of the CDR3: TGTGCCAGCGACCGGGACAGTTACAATGAGCAGTTCTTC. This sequence encodes CASDRDSYNEQFF.

This clone was picked up many times. This chain joins TRBV28 and TRBJ1-1, with D tentatively TRBD1 (6 bases). Germline-derived CDR1 and CDR2 are MDHEN and SYDVKM. CDR3 length equals 12 residues. V lost 5 bases, J lost 10 bases, and 14 bases lay in between. CDR3 DNA sequence: TGTGCCAGCAGTCTAAACAGGGTGGGAGCTTTCTTT. As protein: CASSLNRVGAFF.

The rearrangement uses TRBV29-1 and TRBJ2-7; D may match TRBD1 or TRBD2 (5 bases each). V was shortened by 2 bases and J by 1 base, with 12 bases between the two germline ends. CDR3 length: 14 amino acids. Germline V gives CDR1 SQVTM, CDR2 ANQGSEA. CDR3: CSVERDGGSYEQYF. In DNA form, the CDR3 reads TGCAGCGTTGAAAGGGACGGAGGATCCTACGAGCAGTACTTC.

The chain couples TRBV11-2 to TRBJ2-1; 10 bases fit TRBD2. V shed 5 bases and J 8 bases; nucleotides not matched to a gene: 3. This CDR3 has 13 residues. Germline CDR1 is SGHAT and CDR2 is FQNNGV. The CDR3 loop reads CASSLLAGHEQFF. The CDR3 nucleotides read TGTGCCAGCAGCCTACTAGCGGGGCATGAGCAGTTCTTC.

The chain joins TRBV30 to TRBJ2-3, with D possibly matching TRBD2 (7 bases). Germline V CDR1 and CDR2: GTSNPN, SVGIG (reference sequence). V dropped 3 bases and J dropped 5 bases, with 18 bases sitting between them. This CDR3 comprises 15 residues. CDR3 residues: CAWSPLRGAGDTQYF. Here the CDR3 DNA reads TGTGCCTGGAGCCCCCTTCGGGGGGCCGGAGATACGCAGTATTTT.

V and J are TRBV11-2 and TRBJ2-7; the D gene is possibly TRBD1 (5 bases). This CDR3 contains 14 residues. CDR1 is SGHAT, CDR2 FQNNGV, per germline. With 2 bases removed from V and 2 bases from J, the gap between germline ends came to 10 bases. In DNA, the CDR3 is TGTGCCAGCAGCTTAACCGGCAGGGCCTACGAGCAGTACTTC. Its translation is CASSLTGRAYEQYF.

The chain employs TRBV7-2 and TRBJ2-7; 12 positions match TRBD2. Trimming took 6 bases from V and 4 from J; bases not matched to a gene: 7. In germline, CDR1 is SGHTA, CDR2 FQGNSA. The length of the CDR3 is 15 residues. The CDR3 is CASRLGLAGSYEQYF. CDR3 nucleotide sequence: TGTGCCAGCAGACTAGGACTAGCGGGATCGTACGAGCAGTACTTC.

V usage is TRBV6-5 and J usage is TRBJ1-6; D ambiguous. Trimming removed 8 bases from V and 10 bases from J, with 15 bases in between. From germline, CDR1 is MNHEY and CDR2 SVGAGI. This CDR3 contains 13 residues. CDR3 sequence: CASLKKVGSPLHF. The CDR3 region has the DNA TGTGCCAGCCTCAAGAAGGTTGGGTCACCCCTCCACTTT.

This clone occurred once. The J gene is TRBJ2-7, the V gene TRBV4-1; tentatively, D is TRBD1 (5 bases). CDR1 is MGHRA and CDR2 is YSYEKL in the germline V gene. This CDR3 comprises 12 residues. Between the trimmed V and J ends, which lost 0 bases and 13 bases, there was a span of 13 bases. In DNA, the CDR3 is TGCGCCAGCAGCCAAGATGGGGCTAGGGTATACTTC. Translated: CASSQDGARVYF.

The CDR3 DNA is TGTGCCAGCAGTTACACGACCCAGTCCTCTGGAAACACCATATATTTT. Translating it yields CASSYTTQSSGNTIYF. The chain is built from TRBV6-5 and TRBJ1-3, with D hard to call. The CDR3 has 16 amino acids. Trimming pared 2 bases from V and 0 bases from J, leaving 11 bases between. The germline gives CDR1 MNHEY, CDR2 SVGAGI.

The rearrangement links TRBV25-1 to TRBJ1-6; the D is unclear. This CDR3 region has 12 residues. The V end lost 2 bases, the J end lost 12 bases, and 8 bases lay between the germline ends. Germline assignment: CDR1 MGHDK and CDR2 SYGVNS. CDR3 DNA sequence: TGTGCCAGCAGTGAACAAGCTCTACCCCTCCACTTT. Its translation: CASSEQALPLHF.

V usage is TRBV30 and J usage is TRBJ2-7, with D perhaps matching TRBD1 (7 bases). Germline CDR1 GTSNPN, CDR2 SVGIG (reference sequence). With 0 bases removed from V and 5 bases from J, the gap between germline ends came to 17 bases. The CDR3 contains 15 residues. The CDR3 spells CAWSVVQGGLNEQYF. The CDR3 DNA follows: TGTGCCTGGAGTGTAGTGCAGGGGGGTCTTAACGAGCAGTACTTC.

This chain uses TRBV28 with TRBJ2-5, with a weak D call TRBD1 (6 bases). V was pared by 4 bases and J by 4 bases, with 13 bases between. Germline CDR1 MDHEN, CDR2 SYDVKM. This CDR3 is 14 amino acids long. The CDR3 DNA reads as TGTGCCAGCAGTTCCCCCCCCAGGGGAGAGACCCAGTACTTC. It yields the protein CASSSPPRGETQYF.

This clone has a handful of counts. The chain carries TRBV7-2 and TRBJ2-3, with D perhaps assigned TRBD1 or TRBD2 (5 bases each). Germline-derived CDR1 and CDR2 are SGHTA and FQGNSA. V lost 7 bases, J lost 4 bases, and 18 bases lay in between. The CDR3 consists of 15 residues. The CDR3 DNA is TGTGCCAGCAACCGGGGCCTCCCCATGCCAGATACGCAGTATTTT. The encoded protein is CASNRGLPMPDTQYF.

The chain recombines TRBV30 with TRBJ2-5, with a tentative D call TRBD2 (5 bases). V was pared by 0 bases and J by 4 bases, with 12 bases between. The length of the CDR3 is 14 residues. The V gene's germline CDR1 is GTSNPN and CDR2 SVGIG (reference sequence). The CDR3 reads CAWSVVAGRETQYF. CDR3 bases: TGTGCCTGGAGTGTTGTTGCGGGCCGAGAGACCCAGTACTTC.